This TCR beta chain stems from a study of blood T cell repertoires in COVID-19 (dated by TCRdb to about 2020). In terms of the full investigation: Samples covering the acute and convalescent phases of COVID-19 were provided by collaborators in the United States, Italy and Spain. The prospective study material was composed of cDNA or gDNA derived from T cells, B-cell-depleted T cells, or PBMCs. The dataset comprised deeply sampled blood TCRbeta repertoires from subjects exposed to, actively infected with, or recovered from COVID-19. The repertoires were released in a freely available public database intended as a resource for research on the immune response to SARS-CoV-2. Samples were obtained from the ongoing ImmuneRACE study (first 160 participants) and from some 1,200 subjects provided by 6 global collaborators. Nearly every sample came with metadata listing a de-identified subject ID, COVID-19 status, age in years and sex. HLA class I and class II types, where available, came from metadata supplied by the sample provider rather than from assay-based typing.

The CDR3 sequence holds 15 residues, the cysteine and phenylalanine included. This entry keeps only the CDR3 DNA: 45 bases, framed from base 1. V was cut back by 4 bases and J by 4 bases, leaving a gap of 14 bases between them. Taken from the germline V gene, the CDR1 and CDR2 loops are SGHVS and FNYEAQ. The immunoSEQ Assay, a bias-controlled multiplex PCR, was used to amplify TCRbeta CDR3 regions from genomic DNA. The authors processed their data as follows. Within the assay, amplification of reference gene primers was used to estimate how many nucleated cells each sample contained. To quantify the absolute abundance of each unique TCRbeta CDR3 rearrangement, sequence reads were collapsed and filtered. For each sample, productive Simpson clonality was calculated by taking the square root of Simpson's diversity index across productive rearrangements. TCRdb took this table from immuneACCESS and kept in-frame rearrangements with V and J called. Such tables lack part of the clones; where checked against another copy, unresolved V genes explain under half of the gap, and the rest is unexplained. V, J and clone size reflect that table, while D and trimming were determined from the DNA. The sample records around 300,000 clones, nearly 90% of which are singletons. The ten largest clones capture approximately 4.3% of the sample.

This clone was counted only a few times. The specificity of this receptor is unknown. One base away there is no much larger clone; base qualities are not given. In the prospective study, participants were roughly 18 to 89 years old, resided in approximately 22 geographic areas of the United States, and were enrolled through a virtual design. In the prospective study, cohorts were assigned on the basis of participant-reported clinical history obtained from a screening survey and a study questionnaire. Mobile phlebotomists in the prospective study collected whole blood, serum and a nasopharyngeal or oropharyngeal swab from every participant. Additional blood draws and questionnaires over an approximately two-month period could optionally be provided by prospective study participants. Prospective study blood samples were shipped either frozen or at room temperature before DNA extraction. Findings and caveats that apply to the study as a whole: The quantity of clinical and demographic metadata differed by source and by participant and was supplied without curation.

The receptor chain draws on TRBV7-6 and TRBJ1-3, and TRBD1 may be the D gene, going by 5 matching bases. What was sequenced was PBMCs or T cells enriched from blood (not recorded which). The receptor's source is a young woman with acute COVID-19. The CDR3 protein: CASSSRVGPGNTIYF. The DNA reads as follows: TGTGCCAGCAGCTCCAGGGTGGGCCCCGGAAACACCATATATTTT.